The present T cell receptor (beta chain) was sequenced within a study of CD8 T cells in Susac syndrome. The CDR3 extends over 14 amino acids. Germline CDR1 is SNHLY and CDR2 is FYNNEI. V dropped 3 bases and J dropped 6 bases, with 15 bases sitting between them. Peripheral blood CD8+ and CD4+ T cells were profiled by TCR beta sequencing. Relapsing-remitting disease, either stable or active, was present in the multiple sclerosis controls, who were treatment-naive patients. Bulk CD8+ and CD4+ cells came from magnetic negative isolation; CD8+ TEMRA by FACS. The table lists this clonotype with a count of one. cDNA came from about 0.51 to 1 ug RNA primed by random hexamers. Multiplex PCR with immunoSEQ amplified the TCR beta CDR3 across 54 Vbeta and 13 Jbeta. TCRdb used MiXCR to reprocess the immunoSEQ multiplex PCR reads, holding one entry per CDR3 protein. The sample lists roughly 200,000 distinct CDR3 sequences, approximately 95% occurring once.

The chain recombines TRBV2 with TRBJ2-7; D might be TRBD2 (5 bases). The source of this sequence is a human donor with multiple sclerosis. The sequencing sample was made of CD8+ T cells from PBMCs. CDR3 amino acids: CASSDPSGKFEQYF. CDR3 coding DNA: TGTGCCAGCAGTGATCCCAGCGGAAAGTTCGAGCAGTACTTC.